Following are 18 T cell receptor beta chains from one sample sequenced in a study of blood T cell repertoires in COVID-19. Clones were read by immunoSEQ multiplex PCR, and TCRdb kept only the in-frame ones, dropping some. Among roughly 80,000 clones listed, about 83% were seen once. What was sequenced was peripheral blood. These receptors were obtained from an elderly woman with active or convalescent COVID-19.

This clone was seen a few times. The chain recombines TRBV11-3 with TRBJ2-1, with D possibly being TRBD2 (5 bases). This CDR3 is 19 amino acids long. CDR1 and CDR2 (germline): SGHNT, YENEEA. Trimming took 2 bases from V and 5 from J, leaving 25 bases between them. CDR3 nucleotides: TGTGCCAGCAGCTTACTCGTCGGGGTTTTGCGACCCCCCCACAATGAGCAGTTCTTC. Its protein product is CASSLLVGVLRPPHNEQFF. Combining the CDR3 with reference TRBV11-3 and TRBJ2-1 gives the whole variable domain EAGVVQSPRYKIIEKKQPVAFWCNPISGHNTLYWYLQNLGQGPELLIRYENEEAVDDSQLPKDRFSAERLKGVDSTLKIQPAELGDSAVYLCASSLLVGVLRPPHNEQFFGPGTRLTVL.

The chain has TRBV4-1 and TRBJ1-3, with TRBD1 matching over 7 bases. The CDR3 runs 19 residues. J gave up 2 bases and V 2 bases, and 15 bases lay outside the gene matches. The germline gives CDR1 MGHRA, CDR2 YSYEKL. CDR3 DNA sequence: TGCGCCAGCAGCCAACCACGGTTGGGAACAGGGGATCCTGGAAACACCATATATTTT. Translation gives CASSQPRLGTGDPGNTIYF.

The rearrangement joins TRBV9 to TRBJ2-2; TRBD2 matches at 7 bases. The CDR3 is 15 amino acids. Germline CDR1 reads SGDLS; CDR2 reads YYNGEE. V dropped 5 bases and J dropped 4; count of bases not matched to a gene: 8. The CDR3 nucleotides are TGTGCCAGCAGTTCACTAACGGGAGGCACCGGGGAGCTGTTTTTT. Translation: CASSSLTGGTGELFF. Full variable domain (missing parts from reference TRBV9 and TRBJ2-2): DSGVTQTPKHLITATGQRVTLRCSPRSGDLSVYWYQQSLDQGLQFLIQYYNGEERAKGNILERFSAQQFPDLHSELNLSSLELGDSALYFCASSSLTGGTGELFFGEGSRLTVL.

The V and J genes are TRBV6-6 and TRBJ2-1; 10 bases agree with TRBD2. Losses at the gene ends were 5 bases for V and 5 bases for J; bases not matched to a gene: 24. CDR3 length: 21 residues. Germline assignment: CDR1 MNHNY and CDR2 SVGAGI (reference sequence). The DNA of the CDR3 is TGTGCCAGCAGTCCGTCGGGGGGGCTAGCGGGAGTCGTGTTCGGTGACAATGAGCAGTTCTTC. Amino acid sequence: CASSPSGGLAGVVFGDNEQFF.

The chain has TRBV5-1 and TRBJ1-2, with D maybe TRBD1 (5 bases). This CDR3 is 13 amino acids long. From germline, CDR1 is SGHRS and CDR2 YFSETQ. V was clipped by 4 bases and J by 5 bases, with 12 bases between them. The CDR3 here is CASSPDREYGYTF. The CDR3 DNA reads TGCGCCAGCAGCCCAGACAGAGAGTATGGCTACACCTTC.

The chain combines TRBV7-9 with TRBJ2-7, with TRBD1 as a possible D gene (6 bases). The length of the CDR3 is 13 residues. The V and J ends lost 4 bases and 4 bases respectively, with 11 bases between them. The germline gives CDR1 SEHNR, CDR2 FQNEAQ (reference sequence). Here the CDR3 DNA reads TGTGCCAGCAGCTCGGGACAATCTTACGAGCAGTACTTC. Its protein product is CASSSGQSYEQYF.

This clone was seen more than once but under ten times. V gene TRBV6-6 combines with J gene TRBJ2-2; D perhaps matches TRBD1 (5 bases). The germline gives CDR1 MNHNY, CDR2 SVGAGI (reference sequence). This CDR3 region has 13 residues. The V gene lost 4 bases and the J gene lost 3 bases, with 6 bases spanning the gap. CDR3 in amino acids: CASSSTDTGELFF. In DNA form, the CDR3 reads TGTGCCAGCAGTTCGACAGACACCGGGGAGCTGTTTTTT.

This chain connects TRBV5-1 to TRBJ1-5; a possible D gene is TRBD1 (6 bases). CDR3 length: 15 amino acids. Trimming removed 0 bases from V and 3 bases from J, with 10 bases in between. Per germline, CDR1 SGHRS and CDR2 YFSETQ. The CDR3 DNA is TGCGCCAGCAGCTTGGCGGGGGGCTACAATCAGCCCCAGCATTTT. Amino acid sequence: CASSLAGGYNQPQHF.

The genes are TRBV7-8 and TRBJ1-1, with D perhaps TRBD1 (5 bases). Trimming cost V 5 bases and J 0 bases, with 16 bases left between them. The CDR3 consists of 16 residues. Germline loops: CDR1 SGHVS, CDR2 FQNEAQ. This CDR3 is CASSRRGGVMNTEAFF. CDR3 DNA sequence: TGTGCCAGCAGCCGCCGCGGGGGAGTCATGAACACTGAAGCTTTCTTT.

This rearrangement joins TRBV28 to TRBJ1-5; D remains unclear. The CDR3 covers 12 residues. With 10 bases removed from V and 1 base from J, the gap between germline ends came to 8 bases. Germline loops: CDR1 MDHEN, CDR2 SYDVKM. In DNA form, the CDR3 reads TGTGCCACGGGGTTAAGCAATCAGCCCCAGCATTTT. Residues: CATGLSNQPQHF.

There are a few counts of this clone. Additional DNA sequences in this sample encode the identical CDR3. The chain has TRBV20-1 and TRBJ2-5; possibly TRBD1 for D (6 bases). Germline lookup yields CDR1 DFQATT and CDR2 SNEGSKA (reference sequence). This CDR3 spans 11 amino acids. Trimming cost V 5 bases and J 4 bases, with 8 bases left between them. The CDR3 loop reads CSASQGETQYF. The CDR3 bases are TGCAGTGCTTCACAGGGAGAGACCCAGTACTTC.

The chain is built from TRBV7-2 and TRBJ1-4; 8 bases agree with TRBD1. J lost 4 bases, V lost 7 bases, and 5 bases had no gene match. Germline loops: CDR1 SGHTA, CDR2 FQGNSA. This CDR3 has 14 residues. The CDR3 DNA follows: TGTGCCAGCAATATACAGGGGGGTAATGAAAAACTGTTTTTT. Amino acids: CASNIQGGNEKLFF.

This chain uses TRBV14 with TRBJ1-1, with D tentatively TRBD1 (6 bases). CDR1 is SGHDN, CDR2 FVKESK, per germline. This CDR3 has 14 residues. V was pared by 4 bases and J by 6 bases, with 15 bases between. DNA for the CDR3: TGTGCCAGCAGCCCATACCAGGGGTTGGCTGAAGCTTTCTTT. It encodes CASSPYQGLAEAFF.

The gene calls are TRBV5-4 and TRBJ2-5; a weak D match, TRBD2 (6 bases). V shed 4 bases and J shed 1 base, with 11 bases lying between them. Germline V gives CDR1 SGHNT, CDR2 YYREEE (reference sequence). The CDR3 loop spans 14 amino acids. The CDR3 loop reads CASSIGTRQETQYF. The CDR3 DNA follows: TGTGCCAGCAGCATAGGGACTCGCCAAGAGACCCAGTACTTC.

This chain uses TRBV6-5 with TRBJ1-5, with 9 bases fitting TRBD1. This CDR3 contains 14 residues. CDR1 is MNHEY, CDR2 SVGAGI, per germline. V lost 6 bases and J lost 6; bases outside the gene matches: 6. The CDR3 sequence: CASSAGQGSQPQHF. DNA of the CDR3: TGTGCCAGCAGCGCGGGACAGGGTAGTCAGCCCCAGCATTTT.

The rearrangement uses TRBV7-3 and TRBJ2-3, with 9 bases identical to TRBD1. The CDR3 is made up of 15 amino acids. Trimming took 5 bases from V and 0 from J; bases not matched to a gene: 3. CDR1 SGHTA and CDR2 FQGTGA come from the germline V gene. The CDR3 nucleotides read TGTGCCAGCAGCAGACAGGGGGGTAGCACAGATACGCAGTATTTT. Amino acids: CASSRQGGSTDTQYF. The full variable domain, rest sourced from reference TRBV7-3 and TRBJ2-3, is GAGVSQTPSNKVTEKGKYVELRCDPISGHTALYWYRQSLGQGPEFLIYFQGTGAADDSGLPNDRFFAVRPEGSVSTLKIQRTERGDSAVYLCASSRQGGSTDTQYFGPGTRLTVL.

This chain joins TRBV7-2 and TRBJ2-1; 8 bases are a match to TRBD2. V lost 1 base and J lost 15; bases outside the gene matches: 8. Germline CDR1 SGHTA, CDR2 FQGNSA. This CDR3 has 13 amino acids. The CDR3: CASSLGTGGPRFF. CDR3 DNA sequence: TGTGCCAGCAGCTTAGGTACGGGAGGGCCACGGTTCTTC.

V usage is TRBV7-8 and J usage is TRBJ1-4, with 7 nucleotides matching TRBD1. Trimming cost V 4 bases and J 7 bases; bases outside gene matches: 3. The CDR3 consists of 13 residues. Per germline, CDR1 SGHVS and CDR2 FQNEAQ. The CDR3 DNA follows: TGTGCCAGCAGCTCCGACAGGGCTGAAAAACTGTTTTTT. Residues: CASSSDRAEKLFF.